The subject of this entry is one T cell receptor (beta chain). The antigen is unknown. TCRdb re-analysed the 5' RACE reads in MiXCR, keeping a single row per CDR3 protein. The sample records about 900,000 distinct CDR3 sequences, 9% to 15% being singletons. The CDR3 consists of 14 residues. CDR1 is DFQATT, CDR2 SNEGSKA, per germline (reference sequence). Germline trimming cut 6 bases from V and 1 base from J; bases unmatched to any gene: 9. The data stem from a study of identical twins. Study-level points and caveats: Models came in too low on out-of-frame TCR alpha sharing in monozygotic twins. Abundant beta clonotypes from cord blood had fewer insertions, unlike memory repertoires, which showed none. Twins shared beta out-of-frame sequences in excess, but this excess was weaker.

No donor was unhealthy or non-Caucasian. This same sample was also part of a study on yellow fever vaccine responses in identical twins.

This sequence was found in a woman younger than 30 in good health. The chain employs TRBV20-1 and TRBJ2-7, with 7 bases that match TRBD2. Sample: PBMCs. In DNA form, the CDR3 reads TGCAGTGCCCCGGCTAGCGGCAATTCCTACGAGCAGTACTTC. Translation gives CSAPASGNSYEQYF.